What follows are 2 T cell receptor beta chains derived from one specimen sequenced in a study of T-cell memory formation after mild COVID-19. MiXCR was run by TCRdb on the 5' RACE reads, yielding one entry per CDR3 protein. The table records tens of thousands of distinct CDR3 sequences, approximately 6.6% of them present only once. Sequenced sample: PBMCs or a T cell subset sorted from them (not recorded which). The receptors were gathered from a man between 18 and 35 years old who had mild COVID-19 (a few samples of this study predate the infection). Cell type and time point are not known.

The chain combines TRBV7-2 with TRBJ2-5; 8 bases agree with TRBD2. The germline gives CDR1 SGHTA, CDR2 FQGNSA. V was clipped by 3 bases and J by 5 bases; unmatched bases: 5. This CDR3 comprises 14 residues. The CDR3 region is CASSFLAGHETQYF. The CDR3 nucleotides read TGTGCCAGCAGCTTCTTAGCGGGGCACGAGACCCAGTACTTC.

The rearrangement links TRBV7-8 to TRBJ1-2; tentative D call: TRBD1 (6 bases). Germline-derived CDR1 and CDR2 are SGHVS and FQNEAQ. Deletions cut 5 bases from V and 7 bases from J, with 14 bases between. This CDR3 has 13 residues. The CDR3 here is CASSRTAAGGYTF. The CDR3 DNA sequence: TGTGCCAGCAGCCGGACAGCGGCGGGTGGCTACACCTTC.